What follows are 7 T cell receptor beta chains derived from one specimen sequenced in a study of CD8 T cells in Susac syndrome. cDNA came from approximately 0.5 to 1 ug RNA primed by random hexamers. TCRdb redid the calling of the immunoSEQ multiplex PCR reads with MiXCR, one entry per CDR3 protein. The sample lists about 90,000 distinct CDR3 sequences, just under 95% seen once, with roughly 0.32% in the top ten. Sequencing was carried out using CD8+ T cells from PBMCs. The receptors derive from a human donor in good health.

The chain joins TRBV12-3 or TRBV12-4 to TRBJ2-7; a weak D match, TRBD2 (6 bases). The ends were cut back, 3 bases at V and 4 bases at J, with 13 bases in the middle. The CDR3 contains 14 residues. For the CDR3, the DNA is TGTGCCAGCAGTTTCGGGGGACCCGAGTACGAGCAGTACTTC. Protein: CASSFGGPEYEQYF.

The V call is TRBV29-1, the J call TRBJ2-3, with D tentatively TRBD1 or TRBD2 (6 bases each). The germline gives CDR1 SQVTM, CDR2 ANQGSEA. With 4 bases removed from V and 2 bases from J, the gap between germline ends came to 10 bases. This CDR3 has 13 residues. The CDR3, as DNA: TGCAGCGTTGGAGGGGGACTCACAGATACGCAGTATTTT. This translates into CSVGGGLTDTQYF.

The chain's CDR3 is CASSLSTGSGNTIYF. DNA of the CDR3: TGTGCCAGCAGTTTATCGACAGGGTCTGGAAACACCATATATTTT. J is TRBJ1-3 and V is TRBV28; 7 nucleotides agree with TRBD1. This CDR3 spans 15 amino acids. The germline V gene has CDR1 MDHEN and CDR2 SYDVKM. V lost 1 base, J lost 1 base, and 1 base stayed unmatched.

In this sample, this clonotype turned up once. The chain is built from TRBV20-1 and TRBJ2-2; D gene uncertain. This CDR3 contains 13 residues. Germline V lookup: CDR1 DFQATT, CDR2 SNEGSKA (reference sequence). V was trimmed by 1 base and J by 2 bases, leaving 5 bases between them. The CDR3 nucleotides read TGCAGTGCTAGAGGTCCCAACACCGGGGAGCTGTTTTTT. Amino acids: CSARGPNTGELFF.

The chain links TRBV6-1 to TRBJ2-3; D is possibly TRBD2 (6 bases). Germline CDR1 MNHNS, CDR2 SASEGT. The CDR3 has 15 residues. Trimming removed 7 bases at V and 1 base at J, with 15 bases between. The DNA of the CDR3 is TGTGCCAGCAAACCGGGGGACGACCGCACAGATACGCAGTATTTT. It is translated as CASKPGDDRTDTQYF.

This clonotype was seen a single time. The V call is TRBV3-1, the J call TRBJ2-2; 15 nucleotides match TRBD2. V shed 5 bases and J 3 bases; nucleotides not matched to a gene: 22. This CDR3 region has 23 residues. CDR1 is LGHDT, CDR2 YNNKEL, per germline (reference sequence). CDR3 sequence reads: CASSSPFYSGTSGGPWDTGELFF. The CDR3 bases are TGTGCCAGCAGCTCGCCCTTCTATTCCGGGACTAGCGGGGGGCCATGGGACACCGGGGAGCTGTTTTTT.

The V gene is TRBV10-3, the J gene TRBJ2-1; 7 bases are a match to TRBD1. CDR3 length: 17 residues. V lost 0 bases, J lost 8 bases, and 13 bases stayed unmatched. Germline V lookup: CDR1 ENHRY, CDR2 SYGVKD. The CDR3 sequence is CAISESRVGTALHEQFF. The DNA for the CDR3 is TGTGCCATCAGTGAGTCGAGAGTAGGGACAGCTTTGCATGAGCAGTTCTTC.